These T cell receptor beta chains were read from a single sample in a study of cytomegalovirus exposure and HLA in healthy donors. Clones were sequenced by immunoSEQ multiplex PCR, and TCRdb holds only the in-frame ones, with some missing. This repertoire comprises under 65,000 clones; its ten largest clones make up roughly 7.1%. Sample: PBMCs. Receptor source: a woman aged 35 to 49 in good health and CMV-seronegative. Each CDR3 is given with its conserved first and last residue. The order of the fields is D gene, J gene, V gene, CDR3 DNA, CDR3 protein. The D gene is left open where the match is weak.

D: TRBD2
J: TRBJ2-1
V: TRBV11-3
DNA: TGTGCCAGCAGCTTCCTAGCGGGGTCCGATGAGCAGTTCTTC
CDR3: CASSFLAGSDEQFF

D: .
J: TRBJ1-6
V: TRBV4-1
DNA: TGCGCCAGCAGCCAACCTGACAGGAACTATAATTCACCCCTCCACTTT
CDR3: CASSQPDRNYNSPLHF

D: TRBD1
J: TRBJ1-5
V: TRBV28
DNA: TGTGCCAGCAGTAACTCACAGGGGGGTCAGCCCCAGCATTTT
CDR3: CASSNSQGGQPQHF

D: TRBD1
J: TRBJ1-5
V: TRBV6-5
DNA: TGTGCCAGCAGTCGGACAGGGAGCAATCAGCCCCAGCATTTT
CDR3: CASSRTGSNQPQHF

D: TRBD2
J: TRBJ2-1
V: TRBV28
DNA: TGTGCCAGCAGTTCGGCTAGCGGGGGGGGAACGACCTCCTACAATGAGCAGTTCTTC
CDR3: CASSSASGGGTTSYNEQFF

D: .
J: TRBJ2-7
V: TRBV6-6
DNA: TGTGCCAGCAGTACCCTTGCCCGCTACTCCTACGAGCAGTACTTC
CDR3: CASSTLARYSYEQYF

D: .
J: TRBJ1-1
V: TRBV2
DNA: TGTGCCAGCTTCCTAGACAGAATGAACACTGAAGCTTTCTTT
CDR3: CASFLDRMNTEAFF

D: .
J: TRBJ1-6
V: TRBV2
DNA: TGTGCCAGCAGTGAAGTGACACAGAGTTCTAATTCACCCCTCCACTTT
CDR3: CASSEVTQSSNSPLHF

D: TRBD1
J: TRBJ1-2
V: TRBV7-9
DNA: TGTGCCAGCAGCCGAACGGAGGGGGCAGGGGGCTACACCTTC
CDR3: CASSRTEGAGGYTF

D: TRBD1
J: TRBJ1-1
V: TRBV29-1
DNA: TGCAGCGTCAATCCGGGACAGGGGGGCACTGAAGCTTTCTTT
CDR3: CSVNPGQGGTEAFF

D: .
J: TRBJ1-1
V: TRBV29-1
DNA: TGCAGCGTTGACCGGGGGGGAGTCACTGAAGCTTTCTTT
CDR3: CSVDRGGVTEAFF

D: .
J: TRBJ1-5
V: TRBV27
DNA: TGTGCCAGCAGTCCGTGGACAGATAGCAATCAGCCCCAGCATTTT
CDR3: CASSPWTDSNQPQHF

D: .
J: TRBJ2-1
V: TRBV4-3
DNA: TGCGCCAGCAGCCAAGAGGAGAGGTACTACAATGAGCAGTTCTTC
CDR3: CASSQEERYYNEQFF